These 5 T cell receptor beta chains share one sample of origin, sequenced in a study of beta chain features in type 1 diabetes. Study conclusions and caveats: Shorter TCRB CDR3s, moderately but significantly so, were found in Type 1 diabetes patients in all four CD4+ subsets.

Their antigen targets remain unknown. Investigators reverse transcribed all isolated RNA, so they sequenced expressed TCRB transcripts. Clones were read by immunoSEQ multiplex PCR, and TCRdb kept only the in-frame ones, dropping some. The sample has about 650,000 clones, about an eighth seen once. The sequencing input was naive CD4+ T cells from blood. The source is a man aged 25 to 45 with type 1 diabetes.

This clone showed up just a few times. The chain carries TRBV11-2 and TRBJ1-4; no definite D call. V gave up 2 bases and J gave up 0 bases, with 4 bases separating them. Germline values: CDR1 SGHAT, CDR2 FQNNGV. This CDR3 has 14 residues. The CDR3 protein is CASSLNPTNEKLFF. CDR3 DNA sequence: TGTGCCAGCAGCTTAAATCCAACTAATGAAAAACTGTTTTTT. Variable domain in full (rest from reference TRBV11-2 and TRBJ1-4): EAGVAQSPRYKIIEKRQSVAFWCNPISGHATLYWYQQILGQGPKLLIQFQNNGVVDDSQLPKDRFSAERLKGVDSTLKIQPAKLEDSAVYLCASSLNPTNEKLFFGSGTQLSVL.

This sequence joins TRBV25-1 and TRBJ1-5; D is possibly TRBD1 (6 bases). V shed 3 bases and J shed 4 bases, with 13 bases lying between them. The V gene's germline CDR1 is MGHDK and CDR2 SYGVNS. The CDR3 spans 15 residues. In nucleotides, the CDR3 is TGTGCCAGCAGTGACACAGGGCGGGGGAATCAGCCCCAGCATTTT. As protein: CASSDTGRGNQPQHF.

This clone was observed a handful of times. The gene calls are TRBV27 and TRBJ2-1, with D unclear. Trimming removed 8 bases at V and 4 bases at J, with 15 bases between. Germline V gene data show CDR1 as MNHEY and CDR2 as SMNVEV (reference sequence). This CDR3 spans 14 amino acids. CDR3 sequence (DNA): TGTGCCAGCCTGACCTGGGAACGTTACAATGAGCAGTTCTTC. Amino acids: CASLTWERYNEQFF.

Only a few counts were recorded for this clone. CDR3 DNA: TGTGCCAGCAGCTCGACCGGGACAGGGAATTCAGATACGCAGTATTTT. Translating it yields CASSSTGTGNSDTQYF. The chain has TRBV7-9 and TRBJ2-3; 9 positions agree with TRBD1. The V segment lost 4 bases and the J segment 4 bases; nucleotides outside the gene matches: 9. CDR1 SEHNR and CDR2 FQNEAQ come from the germline V gene (reference sequence). The CDR3 is 16 residues long.

This clone was recorded a few times. This rearrangement joins TRBV19 to TRBJ2-6; D gene uncertain. The CDR3 loop spans 15 amino acids. V lost 3 bases, J lost 0 bases, and 6 bases lay in between. Germline lookup yields CDR1 LNHDA and CDR2 SQIVND (reference sequence). The CDR3 DNA reads TGTGCCAGTAGTATTGAAGGCTCTGGGGCCAACGTCCTGACTTTC. This encodes CASSIEGSGANVLTF.